Described below is a single T cell receptor beta chain sequence and its context. Its matching antigen is unknown. Stated time point: newly diagnosed GD, antithyroid drugs for less than 3 months. The authors made the TCR library using RNA they extracted from PBMCs. This sample was included in a study of regulatory T cells in long-lasting Graves disease. Whole-study results and caveats: Newly diagnosed Graves' patients had higher TCR diversity than persistent ones.

Relying on iRepertoire HTBI primers and Arm-PCR of CDR3 regions, the team built TCR beta libraries. TCRdb redid the calling of the multiplex PCR reads with MiXCR, one entry per CDR3 protein. The sample carries about 460,000 distinct CDR3 sequences, approximately 14% recorded once. The data were also submitted as part of a second study, on T cells in Graves' hyperthyroidism and ophthalmopathy. This second study says: First-round RT-PCR with HTBI primers amplified the TCR CDR3 region.

This receptor was obtained from a woman aged 45-59 years with Graves disease. Sequencing was performed on peripheral blood mononuclear cells (PBMCs), taken at new diagnosis, from a patient treated with antithyroid drugs.

The CDR3 DNA is TGTGCCAGCAGTCCTCCGGGACAGGGGCCTGAGCAGTACTTC. It codes for CASSPPGQGPEQYF. This chain links TRBV28 with TRBJ2-7; TRBD1 agrees at 10 bases. The V segment lost 5 bases and the J segment 7 bases; nucleotides outside the gene matches: 8. CDR1 is MDHEN, CDR2 SYDVKM, per germline. The CDR3 covers 14 residues.